This TCR beta chain emerged from a study of cytomegalovirus exposure and HLA in healthy donors. The study ran its PCR with 60 Vbeta and 13 Jbeta primers. Sequenced by immunoSEQ multiplex PCR; TCRdb stores in-frame clones only, minus some. Of approximately 88,000 clones listed, more than 70% are singletons. CDR3 size: 14 residues. Trimming cost V 7 bases and J 6 bases; bases outside gene matches: 6. CDR1 is LNHDA and CDR2 is SQIVND in the germline V gene (reference sequence). A single count supports this clone. The chain recombines TRBV19 with TRBJ2-3, with 11 bases that match TRBD1. The sequence derives from a man aged 18 to 29 in good health and CMV-seronegative. Sequenced input: PBMCs. CDR3 DNA sequence: TGTGCCAGTACCGGACAGGGGGCTTGGGATACGCAGTATTTT. Translation gives CASTGQGAWDTQYF.